This TCR beta chain was observed in a study of T cell responses to AZD1222 COVID-19 vaccine. The repertoire was sequenced with immunoSEQ multiplex PCR; TCRdb's copy has only in-frame clones and lacks some. Of about 140,000 clones in the sample, more than 85% were seen once. Trimming took off 1 base at V and 2 bases at J, with 7 bases between the two ends. The CDR3 consists of 13 residues. Germline loops: CDR1 SGHRS, CDR2 YFSETQ. The input for sequencing was peripheral blood, taken 28 days after the second AZD1222 dose. The TCR comes from an adult who received the AZD1222 COVID-19 vaccine. The rearrangement links TRBV5-1 to TRBJ2-7; unclear D gene. CDR3 residues: CASSLTVTYEQYF. Written as DNA, the CDR3 is TGCGCCAGCAGCTTGACAGTCACCTACGAGCAGTACTTC.